These T cell receptor beta chains were read from a single sample in a study of Graves' ophthalmopathy and Graves' hyperthyroidism. TCRdb re-called the multiplex PCR reads through MiXCR, storing one row per CDR3 protein. The sample contains about 620,000 distinct CDR3 sequences, 22% of which appear only once. Sequences were obtained from peripheral blood. All receptors come from a woman aged 18-29 years with stable Graves' hyperthyroidism. Some clones in this sample may be carry-over from other donors' samples. CDR3s include the opening cysteine and the closing phenylalanine or tryptophan. The D gene is left open where the match is weak. Size values are once, few and many counts, or a class for expanded clones, and some rows have none.

j_call v_call d_call clone_size cdr3_nt cdr3_aa
TRBJ2-2 TRBV11-2 TRBD2 - TGTGCCAGCAGCCCCCGAATAGCGGGAGGACCCAACACCGGGGAGCTGTTTTTT CASSPRIAGGPNTGELFF
TRBJ2-5 TRBV7-3 - many TGTGCCAGCAGCTTGGGCAGGGGGGCCCAAGAGACCCAGTACTTC CASSLGRGAQETQYF
TRBJ2-7 TRBV6-5 TRBD1 few TGTGCCAGCAGTAACAATCCGGGACAGGGCTCCTACGAGCAGTACTTC CASSNNPGQGSYEQYF
TRBJ1-1 TRBV6-5 - many TGTGCCAGCCTGGTAGGGGCCATTATGAACACTGAAGCTTTCTTT CASLVGAIMNTEAFF
TRBJ1-2 TRBV20-1 - many TGCAGTGCTGCCCGGACAGTTAACTATGGCTACACCTTC CSAARTVNYGYTF
TRBJ2-7 TRBV19 - few TGTGCCAGTAGTCGCCCCCAAGGGCCCTACGAGCAGTACTTC CASSRPQGPYEQYF
TRBJ2-5 TRBV6-1 TRBD2 - TGTGCCAGCAGAGTGGGACTAGCGGGAGGTTCGGGGGAGACCCAGTACTTC CASRVGLAGGSGETQYF
TRBJ2-7 TRBV11-2 - - TGTGCCAGCAGCTTAGCCGGGTCCAACTACGAGCAGTACTTC CASSLAGSNYEQYF
TRBJ1-1 TRBV30 - few TGTGCCTGGACGAGGGGGGGGATGAACACTGAAGCTTTCTTT CAWTRGGMNTEAFF
TRBJ1-2 TRBV7-9 - - TGTGCCAGCAGCCCGACGGACGGTGCTAACTATGGCTACACCTTC CASSPTDGANYGYTF
TRBJ2-2 TRBV30 - - TGTGCCTGCACCGTGAAGGGACAAATCACCGGGGAGCTGTTTTTT CACTVKGQITGELFF
TRBJ1-1 TRBV6-9 - many TGTGCCAGCAACTATCCCTTTGGGACACTGAACACTGAAGCTTTCTTT CASNYPFGTLNTEAFF
TRBJ2-7 TRBV28 - many TGTGCCAGCAGTTTCTCCGGTTGGGCCTACGAGCAGTACTTC CASSFSGWAYEQYF
TRBJ2-7 TRBV20-1 - once TGCAGTGCTAGAGGCGTCAGAGACTACGATCAGTACTTC CSARGVRDYDQYF
TRBJ1-5 TRBV20-1 TRBD1 many TGCAGTGCTAGAGATCTCTACAGGGGCAAAAATCAGCCCCAGCATTTT CSARDLYRGKNQPQHF
TRBJ1-1 TRBV11-1 - many TGTGCCAGCAGCTCCCAAGGGTGGGGATTGAACACTGAAGCTTTCTTT CASSSQGWGLNTEAFF
TRBJ1-1 TRBV10-3 - few TGTGCCATCAGTGAGTCGGGCGGGGACACTGAAGCTTTCTTT CAISESGGDTEAFF
TRBJ1-1 TRBV27 TRBD1 many TGTGCCAGCAGGGACAGGGTAAGGAACACTGAAGCTTTCTTT CASRDRVRNTEAFF
TRBJ1-2 TRBV27 - many TGTGCCAGCAGCCATCGACAGGCAACTAACTATGGCTACACCTTC CASSHRQATNYGYTF
TRBJ1-3 TRBV12-5 TRBD1 many TGTGCTAGTGGTTTGGGGTTCACAGGGGCCATTGGAAACACCATATATTTT CASGLGFTGAIGNTIYF
TRBJ1-1 TRBV4-3 TRBD1 - TGCGCCAGCAGCCACGGGACAGGGTACGGGGCTGAAGCTTTCTTT CASSHGTGYGAEAFF
TRBJ1-5 TRBV20-1 TRBD1 - TGCAGTGCTAGACCGACAGGGCCTCGTGAGCCCCAGCATTTT CSARPTGPREPQHF